The rows below give T cell receptor beta chains drawn from one sample of a study of blood T cells in healthy people across ages. TCRdb processed the 5' RACE reads anew with MiXCR; each CDR3 protein has one entry. Altogether approximately 1.5 million distinct CDR3 sequences are present, 30% to 35% being singletons, with the ten largest covering roughly 10%. Sample: blood. The source of these receptors is a woman in her twenties or thirties in good health. Each CDR3 is given with its conserved first and last residue. A D gene is named only where the DNA matches it firmly. Clone size is stated in some rows and not others, as once, few, many or a class when expanded.

V gene	clone size	D gene	J gene	CDR3 protein	CDR3 DNA
TRBV28	NA	NA	TRBJ1-1	CVSSLWTESTEAFF	TGTGTCAGCAGTTTGTGGACAGAAAGCACTGAAGCTTTCTTT
TRBV6-5	NA	NA	TRBJ1-4	CASSYTGHQGEKLFF	TGTGCCAGCAGTTACACTGGACACCAGGGTGAAAAACTGTTTTTT
TRBV28	NA	NA	TRBJ2-7	CASSLRASGHYEQYF	TGTGCCAGCAGTTTAAGGGCCTCGGGGCACTACGAGCAGTACTTC
TRBV3-1	NA	TRBD2	TRBJ2-7	CASSQGLGTSTLGEQYF	TGTGCCAGCAGCCAAGGTCTGGGGACTAGCACTCTAGGCGAGCAGTACTTC
TRBV4-1	few	NA	TRBJ2-1	CASSQVPGLVVNEQFF	TGCGCCAGCAGCCAAGTACCCGGGCTCGTCGTCAATGAGCAGTTCTTC
TRBV7-9	NA	TRBD1	TRBJ2-2	CAGTGADTGELFF	TGTGCCGGGACAGGAGCGGACACCGGGGAGCTGTTTTTT
TRBV27	few	TRBD1	TRBJ1-2	CASSGQGGYGYTF	TGTGCCAGCAGTGGACAGGGGGGCTATGGCTACACCTTC
TRBV20-1	few	NA	TRBJ1-2	CSARTDRPDAIIYGYTF	TGCAGTGCTCGAACCGACAGACCTGACGCAATTATCTATGGCTACACCTTC
TRBV28	NA	NA	TRBJ2-7	CASSRFTGSRNEQYF	TGTGCCAGCAGTCGCTTTACCGGGAGTAGGAACGAGCAGTACTTC
TRBV27	few	NA	TRBJ2-1	CASRLGQGLLSYNEQFF	TGTGCCAGCAGGCTAGGTCAAGGGCTACTCTCCTACAATGAGCAGTTCTTC
TRBV12-3/TRBV12-4	NA	TRBD1	TRBJ1-2	CASSFGTDGYTF	TGTGCCAGCAGTTTCGGGACAGATGGCTACACCTTC
TRBV10-2	few	NA	TRBJ2-6	CASMSVIGHPISGANVLTF	TGCGCCAGCATGTCGGTAATAGGACACCCGATCTCTGGGGCCAACGTCCTGACTTTC
TRBV7-3	many	TRBD2	TRBJ2-5	CASSRRTSGRVETQYF	TGTGCCAGCAGCCGCCGGACTAGCGGGAGGGTAGAGACCCAGTACTTC
TRBV4-1	NA	NA	TRBJ1-4	CASSLKYGNEKLFF	TGCGCCAGCAGCCTCAAGTATGGGAATGAAAAACTGTTTTTT
TRBV24-1	few	TRBD2	TRBJ2-1	CATSDPGTSGKSDPEQFF	TGTGCCACCAGTGATCCGGGGACTAGCGGGAAATCCGACCCTGAACAGTTCTTC